Sequencing of this T cell receptor beta chain was carried out in a study of cytomegalovirus exposure and HLA in healthy donors. Study details: From HLA-typed donors, an early data release held tens of millions of unique TCRs.

PCR was performed using 60 Vbeta and 13 Jbeta primers. The repertoire was sequenced with immunoSEQ multiplex PCR; TCRdb's copy has only in-frame clones and lacks some. The data hold approximately 150,000 clones, with 70% to 80% observed a single time. This clone turned up a few times. The antigen is undetermined. Germline assignment: CDR1 SGHVS and CDR2 FQNEAQ. Between the trimmed V and J ends, which lost 5 bases and 0 bases, there was a span of 11 bases. CDR3 size: 15 residues. Study-wide results and limits: Later analysis suggested most CMV-associated TCR beta chains were HLA-restricted. Most sequenced TCRs were rare (though some public TCRs occurred in many donors).

The chain joins TRBV7-8 to TRBJ1-3; D may be TRBD1 (5 bases). Sequenced material: PBMCs. The clonotype comes from a middle-aged man in good health and CMV-seronegative. CDR3 nucleotide sequence: TGTGCCAGCAGCACAGGACGTAGCTCTGGAAACACCATATATTTT. Its translation: CASSTGRSSGNTIYF.